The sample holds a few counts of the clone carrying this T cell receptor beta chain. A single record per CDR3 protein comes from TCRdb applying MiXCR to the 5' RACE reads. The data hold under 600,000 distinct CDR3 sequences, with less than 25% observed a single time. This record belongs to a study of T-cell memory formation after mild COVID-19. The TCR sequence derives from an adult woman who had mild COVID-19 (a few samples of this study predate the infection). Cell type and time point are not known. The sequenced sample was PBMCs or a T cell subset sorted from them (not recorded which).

The CDR3 DNA reads TGTGCCTGGAGTGTACCATGGAACTATGGCTACACCTTC. It translates to CAWSVPWNYGYTF. This chain connects TRBV30 to TRBJ1-2; no clear D gene. Germline assignment: CDR1 GTSNPN and CDR2 SVGIG (reference sequence). V lost 0 bases to trimming and J lost 2 bases, with 7 bases between them. The CDR3 sequence is 13 residues long.